A selection of T cell receptor beta chains follows, all from one sample in a study of cytomegalovirus exposure and HLA in healthy donors. Produced via immunoSEQ multiplex PCR; TCRdb's table is partial and in-frame only. The sample comprises 100,000 to 150,000 clones, approximately 77% of which are singletons, and approximately 5% rests with the top ten. The sequenced sample was PBMCs. The receptors derive from a man aged 45-60 years in good health and CMV-seropositive. CDR3s include the opening cysteine and the closing phenylalanine or tryptophan. The D gene is left open where the match is weak. Some rows mark clone size as missing; the rest say once, few, many or name a class of expanded clone.

. TRBJ2-2 . TRBV19 CATRPGESLAGELFF TGTGCCACCCGGCCAGGGGAATCGTTGGCCGGGGAGCTGTTTTTT
. TRBJ2-6 . TRBV30 CASTRGSGANVLTF TGTGCCTCGACCCGGGGCTCTGGGGCCAACGTCCTGACTTTC
. TRBJ1-3 . TRBV27 CASSTPGVGNTIYF TGTGCCAGCAGTACCCCAGGCGTAGGAAACACCATATATTTT
TRBD1 TRBJ1-1 . TRBV6-5 CASSYSDRGLAEAFF TGTGCCAGCAGTTACTCGGACAGGGGGCTCGCTGAAGCTTTCTTT
TRBD1 TRBJ2-3 . TRBV2 CASSGQGGVADTQYF TGTGCCAGCAGTGGACAGGGGGGAGTCGCAGATACGCAGTATTTT
. TRBJ2-1 . TRBV7-2 CASSFPQYNEQFF TGTGCCAGCAGCTTTCCGCAGTACAATGAGCAGTTCTTC
. TRBJ1-2 . TRBV6-6 CASSYSSTGNGYGYTF TGTGCCAGCAGTTACTCGTCAACAGGGAATGGCTATGGCTACACCTTC
. TRBJ1-1 . TRBV19 CASSTGANTEAFF TGTGCCAGTAGTACGGGAGCGAACACTGAAGCTTTCTTT
. TRBJ1-4 . TRBV4-1 CASSQEEIPTNEKLFF TGCGCCAGCAGCCAAGAGGAGATCCCAACTAATGAAAAACTGTTTTTT
. TRBJ1-2 . TRBV28 CASSSGRGKDYGYTF TGTGCCAGCAGTTCAGGGCGGGGCAAAGACTATGGCTACACCTTC
TRBD1 TRBJ1-2 . TRBV30 CAGLGTGNTGYTF TGTGCCGGCCTCGGGACAGGGAATACGGGCTACACCTTC
TRBD1 TRBJ1-2 . TRBV30 CAWTALGQGINYGYTF TGTGCCTGGACAGCCCTAGGACAGGGGATCAACTATGGCTACACCTTC
TRBD1 TRBJ2-5 . TRBV25-1 CASSDPPDRGQYF TGTGCCAGCAGTGATCCACCTGACAGGGGACAGTACTTC
TRBD1 TRBJ1-1 . TRBV5-1 CASSQGQGTEAFF TGCGCCAGCAGCCAAGGACAGGGTACCGAAGCTTTCTTT
. TRBJ2-7 . TRBV10-3 CAISEIRGEQYF TGTGCCATCAGTGAAATCAGGGGCGAGCAGTACTTC
TRBD1 TRBJ1-1 . TRBV7-9 CASSLEGTALNTEAFF TGTGCCAGCAGCTTAGAGGGGACAGCTTTAAACACTGAAGCTTTCTTT
TRBD1 TRBJ2-7 . TRBV28 CASSLDRGYEQYF TGTGCCAGCAGTTTGGACAGGGGTTACGAGCAGTACTTC
TRBD1 TRBJ2-7 . TRBV15 CATSRDLGTGLEQYF TGTGCCACCAGCAGAGATCTGGGGACAGGGCTCGAGCAGTACTTC
. TRBJ2-7 . TRBV27 CASKLQATSYEQYF TGTGCCAGCAAACTACAGGCGACCTCCTACGAGCAGTACTTC
TRBD2 TRBJ2-5 . TRBV19 CASSTGTREETQYF TGTGCCAGTAGTACCGGGACTAGAGAAGAGACCCAGTACTTC
. TRBJ2-7 . TRBV5-1 CASSLDRPYEQYF TGCGCCAGCAGCCTTGACAGGCCCTACGAGCAGTACTTC
TRBD1 TRBJ2-2 . TRBV11-2 CASSLGQGRNTGELFF TGTGCCAGCAGCTTAGGACAGGGTAGGAACACCGGGGAGCTGTTTTTT
TRBD1 TRBJ2-7 few TRBV6-5 CASRPTGGSHEQYF TGTGCCAGCAGGCCGACAGGGGGCTCCCACGAGCAGTACTTC
. TRBJ1-5 . TRBV2 CASSGRAGGNQPQHF TGTGCCAGCAGTGGCCGGGCCGGGGGCAATCAGCCCCAGCATTTT
TRBD2 TRBJ2-1 . TRBV5-1 CASSLSGRAYNEQFF TGCGCCAGCAGCTTGAGCGGGAGGGCCTACAATGAGCAGTTCTTC
TRBD2 TRBJ2-4 . TRBV6-1 CASSSNGGAQNIQYF TGTGCCAGCTCATCGAACGGGGGGGCCCAAAACATTCAGTACTTC
. TRBJ2-3 once TRBV4-3 CASSQDLADTQYF TGCGCCAGCAGCCAAGATCTAGCAGATACGCAGTATTTT
TRBD2 TRBJ2-3 . TRBV5-1 CASSLATSGVATDTQYF TGCGCCAGCAGCTTGGCCACTAGCGGGGTGGCTACAGATACGCAGTATTTT
TRBD1 TRBJ1-2 . TRBV6-1 CASSLDRGNYGYTF TGTGCCAGCAGCTTGGACAGGGGGAACTATGGCTACACCTTC
. TRBJ1-1 few TRBV5-6 CASSLVGSGGDTEAFF TGTGCCAGCAGCTTGGTAGGGTCGGGAGGGGACACTGAAGCTTTCTTT
. TRBJ1-5 . TRBV28 CASSFLGQPQHF TGTGCCAGCAGTTTTCTGGGCCAGCCCCAGCATTTT
TRBD2 TRBJ2-3 . TRBV5-1 CASSLAQTSGAPEVQYF TGCGCCAGCAGCTTGGCCCAAACTAGCGGGGCACCCGAGGTGCAGTATTTT
. TRBJ1-2 . TRBV7-8 CASSPQGSSYGYTF TGTGCCAGCAGCCCACAGGGCAGCAGCTATGGCTACACCTTC
. TRBJ1-2 . TRBV9 CASAGHYGYTF TGTGCCAGCGCGGGGCACTATGGCTACACCTTC
TRBD2 TRBJ2-2 once TRBV9 CASTTGGANTGELFF TGTGCCAGCACGACCGGGGGGGCGAACACCGGGGAGCTGTTTTTT
. TRBJ2-7 . TRBV5-6 CASSLPGQNPLYEQYF TGTGCCAGCAGCTTGCCGGGTCAAAACCCCCTCTACGAGCAGTACTTC
. TRBJ2-7 . TRBV5-1 CASSVSREGDEQYF TGCGCCAGCAGCGTCTCCCGGGAAGGTGACGAGCAGTACTTC